This TCR beta chain was observed in a study of cytomegalovirus exposure and HLA in healthy donors. This CDR3 comprises 16 residues. Germline V gene sequence: CDR1 MGHRA, CDR2 YSYEKL. V dropped 4 bases and J dropped 6 bases, with 18 bases sitting between them. Amplification used 60 Vbeta primers and 13 Jbeta primers. Only in-frame clones appear in the TCRdb table, and some are missing; sequencing was by immunoSEQ multiplex PCR. Among 85,000 to 100,000 clones listed, 60% to 85% were seen once. With respect to this clone: As yet, its antigen is unknown.

Notes on the study in general: In a later analysis, parvovirus B19, influenza, CMV and Epstein-Barr virus appeared linked to several top co-occurrence clusters.

The origin of this receptor is a man aged 55 to 69 in good health and CMV-seropositive. The chain carries TRBV4-1 and TRBJ2-2; no definite D call. The specimen sequenced was PBMCs. CDR3 protein: CASSRQTTMSPGELFF. The CDR3 nucleotides read TGCGCCAGCAGCCGACAAACCACAATGTCTCCCGGGGAGCTGTTTTTT.